The 20 T cell receptor beta chains below all came from one sample that was sequenced in a study of cytomegalovirus exposure and HLA in healthy donors. Primers included in the PCR were 60 Vbeta and 13 Jbeta primers. TCRdb's copy holds only in-frame clones and misses some; the assay was immunoSEQ multiplex PCR. The profile shows 150,000 to 200,000 clones, approximately 72% of them singletons. The sequencing sample was made of PBMCs. These receptors were collected from a man aged 40-49 years in good health and CMV-seropositive.

J is TRBJ1-1 and V is TRBV4-1; weak D call: TRBD1 (6 bases). The V end lost 8 bases, the J end lost 0 bases, and 16 bases lay between the germline ends. This CDR3 has 15 amino acids. The germline V gene has CDR1 MGHRA and CDR2 YSYEKL. The CDR3, as DNA: TGCGCCAGCCACCCGGGGGGCCGCATGAACACTGAAGCTTTCTTT. Translating gives CASHPGGRMNTEAFF.

This clone was counted a few times. The chain has TRBV23-1 and TRBJ2-3; maybe TRBD1 (5 bases). TRBV23-1 is an ORF; its function is uncertain. The V end lost 3 bases, the J end lost 2 bases, and 15 bases lay between the germline ends. The CDR3 loop spans 16 amino acids. CDR3 nucleotides: TGCGCCAGCAGTCACCCGAATTGGACATTCACAGATACGCAGTATTTT. Encoded protein: CASSHPNWTFTDTQYF.

Comments on this clone: A read error may produce the germline difference seen at one junction end. This specimen includes other DNA sequences encoding the same CDR3. The CDR3: CASSFAPHSGANVLTF. As DNA, the CDR3 is TGTGCCAGCAGCTTTGCGCCGCACTCTGGGGCCAACGTTCTGACTTTC. The genes are TRBV7-3 and TRBJ2-6; D perhaps matches TRBD1 (5 bases). Germline CDR1 and CDR2: SGHTA and FQGTGA. The CDR3 is 16 amino acids.

V gene TRBV30 combines with J gene TRBJ1-2; D not certain. The CDR3 spans 14 residues. Trimming cost V 3 bases and J 4 bases, with 15 bases left between them. Germline lookup yields CDR1 GTSNPN and CDR2 SVGIG (reference sequence). The CDR3 bases are TGTGCCTGGAGGCCTCCAGCGAGCACCTATGGCTACACCTTC. This sequence encodes CAWRPPASTYGYTF.

This clone was observed a single time. The chain uses TRBV9 and TRBJ2-2; possibly TRBD2 for D (7 bases). The CDR3 covers 17 residues. CDR1 is SGDLS and CDR2 is YYNGEE in the germline V gene. Trimming took 4 bases from V and 6 from J, leaving 22 bases between them. This CDR3 reads CASSSQFGGPLPGELFF. For the CDR3, the DNA is TGTGCCAGCAGCTCACAGTTCGGGGGGCCGCTTCCCGGGGAGCTGTTTTTT.

The chain combines TRBV28 with TRBJ1-2; possibly TRBD1 for D (5 bases). CDR1 MDHEN and CDR2 SYDVKM come from the germline V gene. This CDR3 comprises 12 residues. The V end was cut by 11 bases, the J end by 2 bases, with 12 bases between. CDR3 residues: CAAGWGNYGYTF. In nucleotides, the CDR3 is TGTGCCGCGGGATGGGGGAACTATGGCTACACCTTC.

This chain links TRBV5-6 with TRBJ1-3; TRBD1 matches at 8 bases. J lost 4 bases, V lost 4 bases, and 7 bases had no gene match. CDR1 is SGHDT, CDR2 YYEEEE, per germline. CDR3 size: 15 residues. CDR3 DNA sequence: TGTGCCAGCAGCACGACAGGGGTAAGAGGAAACACCATATATTTT. It specifies CASSTTGVRGNTIYF.

This clone was observed at least ten times. The genes are TRBV5-1 and TRBJ1-4; perhaps TRBD1 as D (6 bases). In germline, CDR1 is SGHRS, CDR2 YFSETQ. Trimming cost V 7 bases and J 4 bases, with 11 bases left between them. The CDR3 loop spans 13 amino acids. The CDR3 spells CASATGVNEKLFF. The CDR3 bases are TGCGCCAGCGCGACAGGCGTTAATGAAAAACTGTTTTTT.

The chain has TRBV6-5 and TRBJ1-1; D is ambiguous. CDR1 MNHEY and CDR2 SVGAGI come from the germline V gene. This CDR3 contains 14 residues. With 7 bases removed from V and 1 base from J, the gap between germline ends came to 13 bases. The CDR3, as DNA: TGTGCCAGCAATCGAGGGCAGGCGAACACTGAAGCTTTCTTT. It specifies CASNRGQANTEAFF.

This clone was seen ten or more times. V is TRBV6-5 and J is TRBJ1-1; unclear D gene. The CDR3 is 14 amino acids. The germline CDR1 and CDR2 sequences are MNHEY and SVGAGI. V dropped 6 bases and J dropped 0 bases, with 11 bases sitting between them. The CDR3 loop is CASRRPGMNTEAFF. CDR3 bases: TGTGCCAGCAGAAGGCCGGGAATGAACACTGAAGCTTTCTTT.

In DNA form, the CDR3 reads TGTGCCAGCAGCCAGAGGACAGGGGGCATCTACGAGCAGTACTTC. Translating gives CASSQRTGGIYEQYF. The chain employs TRBV4-2 and TRBJ2-7, with 11 bases identical to TRBD1. CDR3 length: 15 residues. Per the germline V gene, CDR1 is LGHNA and CDR2 is YNFKEQ. Trimming at V came to 3 bases and at J to 3 bases, leaving 4 bases not matched to a gene.

This sequence joins TRBV4-1 and TRBJ2-7; 7 bases are a match to TRBD1. The V gene end was trimmed by 0 bases and the J gene end by 2 bases; junction bases not matched to a gene: 4. The CDR3 contains 15 residues. Germline CDR1 and CDR2: MGHRA and YSYEKL. The CDR3 loop is CASSQESGQTYEQYF. CDR3 in DNA: TGCGCCAGCAGCCAAGAATCGGGACAGACCTACGAGCAGTACTTC.

A note on this clone: This specimen includes other DNA sequences encoding the same CDR3. This chain links TRBV27 with TRBJ1-2; D perhaps matches TRBD1 (5 bases). CDR1 is MNHEY, CDR2 SMNVEV, per germline (reference sequence). Trimming cost V 3 bases and J 0 bases, with 11 bases left between them. This CDR3 has 15 residues. Here the CDR3 reads CASSLNRLANYGYTF. CDR3 DNA: TGTGCCAGCAGTTTGAACAGGCTAGCTAACTATGGCTACACCTTC.

The chain combines TRBV19 with TRBJ1-6; D is perhaps TRBD1 (5 bases). V was shortened by 10 bases and J by 9 bases, with 25 bases between the two germline ends. The germline gives CDR1 LNHDA, CDR2 SQIVND (reference sequence). This CDR3 is built from 16 residues. CDR3 nucleotides: TGTGCCACAAGAGCATCGGCAGGGCAGGAAGGTTCACCCCTCCACTTT. Its translation is CATRASAGQEGSPLHF.

The rearrangement links TRBV30 to TRBJ1-5; TRBD1 matches at 7 bases. The CDR3 contains 14 residues. Trimming at V came to 3 bases and at J to 5 bases, leaving 7 bases not matched to a gene. From germline, CDR1 is GTSNPN and CDR2 SVGIG (reference sequence). CDR3 in amino acids: CAWRGDSRDQPQHF. In DNA, the CDR3 is TGTGCCTGGAGGGGGGACAGTCGAGATCAGCCCCAGCATTTT.

This clone has only a few counts. The gene calls are TRBV5-1 and TRBJ1-4, with TRBD1 identical over 8 bases. The CDR3 length is 18 residues. V shed 0 bases, J shed 6 bases, and the junction held 13 bases outside the gene matches. CDR1 and CDR2 (germline): SGHRS, YFSETQ. Here the CDR3 DNA reads TGCGCCAGCAGCTTGGATAGAGACAGGGGAAGGAGGGATGAAAAACTGTTTTTT. Translation gives CASSLDRDRGRRDEKLFF.

This clone was seen a single time. The V gene is TRBV5-1, the J gene TRBJ1-1, with D unclear. CDR1 is SGHRS and CDR2 is YFSETQ in the germline V gene. This CDR3 spans 13 amino acids. V was cut by 4 bases and J by 3 bases, with 10 bases left in between. DNA of the CDR3: TGCGCCAGCAGCCTCGGGTCGTACACTGAAGCTTTCTTT. Residues: CASSLGSYTEAFF.

V gene TRBV29-1 combines with J gene TRBJ1-5, with 9 bases matching TRBD1. CDR1 is SQVTM and CDR2 is ANQGSEA in the germline V gene. CDR3 length equals 15 residues. V dropped 0 bases and J dropped 6; count of bases not matched to a gene: 6. The CDR3 coding sequence is TGCAGCGTTGAAGATGGACAGGGGATGAGTCAGCCCCAGCATTTT. This codes for CSVEDGQGMSQPQHF. Full variable domain (missing parts from reference TRBV29-1 and TRBJ1-5): SAVISQKPSRDICQRGTSLTIQCQVDSQVTMMFWYRQQPGQSLTLIATANQGSEATYESGFVIDKFPISRPNLTFSTLTVSNMSPEDSSIYLCSVEDGQGMSQPQHFGDGTRLSIL.

The genes are TRBV5-5 and TRBJ2-2; maybe TRBD1 (6 bases). Germline V gene lookup returns CDR1 SGHKS and CDR2 YYEKEE (reference sequence). Trimming removed 3 bases from V and 4 bases from J, with 16 bases in between. The CDR3 extends over 16 amino acids. CDR3 protein: CASSSRGGDSTGELFF. DNA of the CDR3: TGTGCCAGCAGCTCCCGAGGGGGAGATAGCACCGGGGAGCTGTTTTTT.

This clone was counted only a few times. The chain couples TRBV4-2 to TRBJ2-6, with a possible D match to TRBD1 (6 bases). Germline lookup yields CDR1 LGHNA and CDR2 YNFKEQ. CDR3 length: 20 amino acids. The V gene lost 5 bases and the J gene lost 0 bases, with 23 bases spanning the gap. The CDR3 reads CASSTRPGDLRPSGANVLTF. The CDR3 DNA reads as TGTGCCAGCAGCACCCGGCCAGGGGACCTCCGACCCTCTGGGGCCAACGTCCTGACTTTC.